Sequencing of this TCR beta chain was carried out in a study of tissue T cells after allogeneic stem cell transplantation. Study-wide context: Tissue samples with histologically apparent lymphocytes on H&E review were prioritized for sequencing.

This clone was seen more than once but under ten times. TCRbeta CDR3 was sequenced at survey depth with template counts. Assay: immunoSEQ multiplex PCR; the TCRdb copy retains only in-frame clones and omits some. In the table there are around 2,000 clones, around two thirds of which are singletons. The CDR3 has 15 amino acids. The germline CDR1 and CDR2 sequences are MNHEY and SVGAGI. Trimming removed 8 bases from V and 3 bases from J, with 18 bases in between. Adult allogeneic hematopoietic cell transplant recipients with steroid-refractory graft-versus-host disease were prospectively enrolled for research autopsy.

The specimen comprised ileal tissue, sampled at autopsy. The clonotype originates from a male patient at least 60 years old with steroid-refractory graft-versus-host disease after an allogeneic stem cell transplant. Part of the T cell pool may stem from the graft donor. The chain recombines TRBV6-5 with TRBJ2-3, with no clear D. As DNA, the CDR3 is TGTGCCAGCTCTGGGTTTGGTTTGTTGACAGATACGCAGTATTTT. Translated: CASSGFGLLTDTQYF.